Sequencing of this TCR beta chain was carried out in a study of TIL therapy for anti-PD-1-resistant metastatic lung cancer. Whole-study context: Median tumor mutation burden was more than 1.4 mutations per megabase.

Time point here: pre-treatment sample, taken before nivolumab and TIL therapy. Sequencing used immunoSEQ v3. Assay: immunoSEQ multiplex PCR; the TCRdb copy retains only in-frame clones and omits some. The sample lists 15,000 to 20,000 clones, 83% occurring once. The J segment lost 7 bases and the V segment lost 6 bases, leaving 5 bases of the junction unmatched. Germline V lookup: CDR1 LNHDA, CDR2 SQIVND (reference sequence). This CDR3 has 14 amino acids. This receptor was obtained from a person aged 25-79 years with non-small cell lung cancer. Sequencing was performed on blood, taken at baseline. The chain has TRBV19 and TRBJ1-5, with 11 bases that match TRBD1. The CDR3: CASRAGTGGQPQHF. The CDR3 region has the DNA TGTGCCAGTAGAGCCGGGACAGGGGGACAGCCCCAGCATTTT.